The table lists the clone carrying this T cell receptor (beta chain) with a few counts. What it binds is not known. These data originate in a study of cytomegalovirus exposure and HLA in healthy donors. A multiplex PCR was run with 60 Vbeta primers and 13 Jbeta primers. Under the authors' procedure: It was a later analysis that counted approximately 81 million unique TCR beta chains, of which 8.5 million to 12 million were shared. Generated by immunoSEQ multiplex PCR, the TCRdb table keeps only in-frame clones and is missing some. V, J and clone size were drawn from that table, and D and trimming were deduced from the DNA. This repertoire shows some 180,000 clones, 73% found once; its top ten account for about 5%. This CDR3 region has 15 residues. Germline loops: CDR1 SGHNT, CDR2 YYREEE (reference sequence). Between the trimmed V and J ends, which lost 1 base and 2 bases, there was a span of 12 bases.

General study findings and limits: A later analysis linked a missense DCLRE1C variant to TCR beta V- and J-gene trimming.

The receptor comes from a woman under 30 in good health and CMV-seropositive. Sequenced material: PBMCs. V and J are TRBV5-4 and TRBJ2-5, with D perhaps matching TRBD2 (5 bases). CDR3 amino acids: CASSLNLDSQETQYF. The CDR3 DNA reads TGTGCCAGCAGCTTGAATCTGGACTCACAAGAGACCCAGTACTTC.